Presented here are 32 T cell receptor beta chains from one specimen sequenced in a study of cytomegalovirus exposure and HLA in healthy donors. PCR involved 60 Vbeta and 13 Jbeta primers. Only in-frame clones appear in the TCRdb table, and some are missing; sequencing was by immunoSEQ multiplex PCR. The sample shows some 120,000 clones, about 81% of them seen only once. The sequencing sample was made of PBMCs. The origin of the receptors is a woman aged 25 to 39 in good health and CMV-seronegative.

The chain employs TRBV11-2 and TRBJ2-1; D is perhaps TRBD1 (6 bases). The germline V gene has CDR1 SGHAT and CDR2 FQNNGV. This CDR3 region has 15 residues. The V and J ends lost 5 bases and 3 bases respectively, with 14 bases between them. CDR3 protein: CASSPGVSNYNEQFF. In DNA form, the CDR3 reads TGTGCCAGCAGCCCAGGGGTATCGAACTACAATGAGCAGTTCTTC.

V usage is TRBV5-1 and J usage is TRBJ1-5, with D perhaps matching TRBD1 (5 bases). CDR1 SGHRS and CDR2 YFSETQ come from the germline V gene. The CDR3 is 14 residues long. Trimming took 0 bases from V and 7 from J, leaving 11 bases between them. The DNA for the CDR3 is TGCGCCAGCAGCTTGGACGGGGGGTTCCAGCCCCAGCATTTT. This translates into CASSLDGGFQPQHF.

Worth noting for this clone: This CDR3 is also generated by other DNA sequences in the sample. This chain uses TRBV5-1 with TRBJ1-5, with 8 positions matching TRBD1. The V segment lost 3 bases and the J segment 4 bases; nucleotides outside the gene matches: 3. This CDR3 is built from 14 residues. CDR1 and CDR2 from the germline V gene are SGHRS and YFSETQ. The CDR3 DNA follows: TGCGCCAGCAGCTCCACAGGGGGAAATCAGCCCCAGCATTTT. Protein product: CASSSTGGNQPQHF.

The chain couples TRBV10-1 to TRBJ1-1; D possibly corresponds to TRBD1 (6 bases). V lost 0 bases and J 8 bases, leaving 22 bases between the germline ends. This CDR3 has 17 amino acids. Germline CDR1 reads WNHNN; CDR2 reads SYGVQD (reference sequence). CDR3 DNA: TGCGCCAGCAGTGAGTCGATTGGGGGCCTTAGGGGAACCGAAGCTTTCTTT. It yields the protein CASSESIGGLRGTEAFF.

The chain carries TRBV5-8 and TRBJ1-5; maybe TRBD1 (6 bases). V was cut by 0 bases and J by 7 bases, with 8 bases left in between. Germline-derived CDR1 and CDR2 are SGHTS and YDEGEE. The CDR3 length is 13 residues. The CDR3 DNA follows: TGTGCCAGCAGCTTGGACAGGGAGCAGCCCCAGCATTTT. This encodes CASSLDREQPQHF. The full variable domain, rest sourced from reference TRBV5-8 and TRBJ1-5, is EAGVTQSPTHLIKTRGQQATLRCSPISGHTSVYWYQQALGLGLQFLLWYDEGEERNRGNFPPRFSGRQFPNYSSELNVNALELEDSALYLCASSLDREQPQHFGDGTRLSIL.

The gene calls are TRBV7-8 and TRBJ1-5; 8 positions match TRBD1. V lost 3 bases to trimming and J lost 1 base; unmatched junction nucleotides: 5. CDR3 length equals 16 residues. Per the germline V gene, CDR1 is SGHVS and CDR2 is FQNEAQ. Here the CDR3 DNA reads TGTGCCAGCAGCTTGACAGGGGTCAGGAGCAATCAGCCCCAGCATTTT. It is translated as CASSLTGVRSNQPQHF.

The rearrangement joins TRBV5-1 to TRBJ1-6, with 8 bases lining up with TRBD1. The V segment lost 5 bases and the J segment 5 bases; nucleotides outside the gene matches: 6. The CDR3 is made up of 15 amino acids. CDR1 and CDR2 (germline): SGHRS, YFSETQ. The CDR3 protein is CASRAHRGDNSPLHF. The DNA for the CDR3 is TGCGCCAGCAGAGCCCACAGGGGGGATAATTCACCCCTCCACTTT. Full variable domain (outside the CDR3, taken from reference TRBV5-1 and TRBJ1-6): KAGVTQTPRYLIKTRGQQVTLSCSPISGHRSVSWYQQTPGQGLQFLFEYFSETQRNKGNFPGRFSGRQFSNSRSEMNVSTLELGDSALYLCASRAHRGDNSPLHFGNGTRLTVT.

This chain connects TRBV7-9 to TRBJ2-3, with no clear D. This CDR3 has 13 residues. Trimming removed 5 bases at V and 0 bases at J, with 6 bases between. Looked up from germline, CDR1 is SEHNR and CDR2 is FQNEAQ (reference sequence). The DNA for the CDR3 is TGTGCCAGCAGCGTTTCTAGCACAGATACGCAGTATTTT. As protein: CASSVSSTDTQYF.

The genes are TRBV21-1 and TRBJ2-7; the D call TRBD1 from the table was never checked on the DNA. TRBV21-1 is a recognized pseudogene. This CDR3 is 13 amino acids long. The CDR3 DNA sequence: TGTGCCAGCAGCGCTCATGACAGCTACGAGCAGTACTTC. Its protein product is CASSAHDSYEQYF.

The chain carries TRBV9 and TRBJ2-1; 10 bases map to TRBD2. Per germline, CDR1 SGDLS and CDR2 YYNGEE. The CDR3 contains 14 residues. The trim removed 5 bases at V and 9 bases at J, leaving 8 bases unmatched. The CDR3 nucleotides are TGTGCCAGCAGAGCTACTAGCGGGAAGGTTGAGCAGTTCTTC. Encoded protein: CASRATSGKVEQFF.

The rearrangement uses TRBV4-2 and TRBJ2-7; no definite D call. Germline V gene sequence: CDR1 LGHNA, CDR2 YNFKEQ. Trimming took 0 bases from V and 4 from J, leaving 16 bases between them. The CDR3 consists of 16 residues. CDR3 loop: CASSQDKEKAAYEQYF. The CDR3 nucleotides read TGTGCCAGCAGCCAAGACAAGGAGAAGGCGGCATACGAGCAGTACTTC.

The genes are TRBV19 and TRBJ1-5, with a tentative D call TRBD1 (5 bases). This CDR3 has 13 residues. The germline V gene encodes CDR1 LNHDA and CDR2 SQIVND (reference sequence). The germline V and J ends were trimmed by 9 bases and 4 bases, with 13 bases remaining between them. The CDR3 is CASQEQVNQPQHF. The CDR3 DNA is TGTGCCAGCCAGGAACAGGTTAATCAGCCCCAGCATTTT.

In DNA, the CDR3 is TGCGCCAGCAGTCAATCAGGAGGACCCCAGGCCTACGAGCAGTACTTC. Amino acid sequence: CASSQSGGPQAYEQYF. The gene calls are TRBV23-1 and TRBJ2-7, with D perhaps TRBD2 (5 bases). TRBV23-1 is identified as an open reading frame with a role that is uncertain. V lost 0 bases to trimming and J lost 2 bases, with 14 bases between them. The CDR3 spans 16 residues.

V and J are TRBV7-9 and TRBJ1-2; D is unclear. The CDR3 consists of 14 residues. Trimming shortened V by 0 bases and J by 4 bases, and 9 bases separated the two germline ends. Germline loops: CDR1 SEHNR, CDR2 FQNEAQ (reference sequence). CDR3 region: CASSLAPQIYGYTF. The CDR3 nucleotides read TGTGCCAGCAGCTTAGCCCCACAGATCTATGGCTACACCTTC.

The V and J genes are TRBV19 and TRBJ1-6; D is unclear. V lost 4 bases, J lost 6 bases, and 4 bases lay in between. The germline V gene has CDR1 LNHDA and CDR2 SQIVND (reference sequence). This CDR3 spans 12 amino acids. The CDR3 is CASSTRNSPLHF. CDR3 sequence (DNA): TGTGCCAGTAGTACGCGTAATTCACCCCTCCACTTT.

CDR3 sequence reads: CASSYSNQNYEKLFF. For the CDR3, the DNA is TGTGCCAGCAGTTACTCGAATCAGAATTATGAAAAACTGTTTTTT. This sequence joins TRBV6-5 and TRBJ1-4; D remains unclear. Germline V gives CDR1 MNHEY, CDR2 SVGAGI. Trimming took 0 bases from V and 6 from J, leaving 11 bases between them. The CDR3 has 15 amino acids.

The chain combines TRBV30 with TRBJ1-4; 7 bases map to TRBD1. V lost 5 bases to trimming and J lost 0 bases; unmatched junction nucleotides: 0. The CDR3 spans 13 residues. Germline V lookup: CDR1 GTSNPN, CDR2 SVGIG (reference sequence). The CDR3 region has the DNA TGTGCCTGGGACAGGGCAACTAATGAAAAACTGTTTTTT. Translation gives CAWDRATNEKLFF.

This chain links TRBV28 with TRBJ2-1, with D possibly TRBD2 on 6 matching bases. CDR3 length equals 14 residues. The V gene's germline CDR1 is MDHEN and CDR2 SYDVKM. Trimming took off 3 bases at V and 8 bases at J, with 14 bases between the two ends. Here the CDR3 reads CASSFHTSIHEQFF. The CDR3, as DNA: TGTGCCAGCAGTTTTCACACTAGCATCCATGAGCAGTTCTTC. The full variable domain, its missing parts supplied by reference TRBV28 and TRBJ2-1, is DVKVTQSSRYLVKRTGEKVFLECVQDMDHENMFWYRQDPGLGLRLIYFSYDVKMKEKGDIPEGYSVSREKKERFSLILESASTNQTSMYLCASSFHTSIHEQFFGPGTRLTVL.

This clone was observed a few times. This chain uses TRBV10-2 with TRBJ1-4, with D unresolved. The V and J ends lost 0 bases and 0 bases respectively, with 11 bases between them. Germline CDR1 WSHSY, CDR2 SAAADI. There are 17 residues in the CDR3. The chain's CDR3 is CASSESRKAATNEKLFF. The CDR3 DNA follows: TGCGCCAGCAGTGAGTCCAGGAAAGCTGCAACTAATGAAAAACTGTTTTTT.

The genes are TRBV6-6 and TRBJ1-6, with D possibly TRBD1 on 6 matching bases. The germline gives CDR1 MNHNY, CDR2 SVGAGI (reference sequence). Trimming stripped 8 bases from V and 5 bases from J, with 13 bases between. The CDR3 runs to 14 residues. The CDR3 sequence is CASVGGVNNSPLHF. CDR3 bases: TGTGCCAGCGTAGGGGGGGTCAATAATTCACCCCTCCACTTT.

The chain uses TRBV18 and TRBJ1-3, with D unresolved. With 3 bases removed from V and 0 bases from J, the gap between germline ends came to 15 bases. The CDR3 sequence is 17 residues long. In germline, CDR1 is KGHSH, CDR2 LQKENI. DNA of the CDR3: TGTGCCAGCTCACCGATTTCGGAGCCACTCTCTGGAAACACCATATATTTT. The encoded protein is CASSPISEPLSGNTIYF.

On this clone itself: One end of the junction is discordant with germline, which a read error may explain. This chain links TRBV7-9 with TRBJ2-7, with TRBD1 matching over 7 bases. The CDR3 is 12 amino acids. CDR1 and CDR2 from the germline V gene are SEHNR and FQNEAQ (reference sequence). Here the CDR3 DNA reads TGTTCCAGCAGCGGACAGGCGATCGAGCAGTACTTC. It yields the protein CSSSGQAIEQYF.

This clone was counted a single time. The rearrangement links TRBV25-1 to TRBJ2-5; the match to TRBD1 covers 10 bases. Germline lookup yields CDR1 MGHDK and CDR2 SYGVNS. The CDR3 is made up of 17 amino acids. V dropped 1 base and J dropped 2; count of bases not matched to a gene: 7. CDR3 amino acids: CASSESVGTGVQETQYF. The CDR3, as DNA: TGTGCCAGCAGTGAATCTGTGGGGACAGGGGTACAAGAGACCCAGTACTTC.

The chain employs TRBV4-1 and TRBJ2-1; 8 bases align to TRBD2. V was pared by 2 bases and J by 5 bases, with 14 bases of the junction left unmatched. Germline V gene data show CDR1 as MGHRA and CDR2 as YSYEKL. The CDR3 sequence is 18 residues long. This CDR3 reads CASSQIKFGRASHNEQFF. The DNA of the CDR3 is TGCGCCAGCAGCCAAATCAAGTTCGGGAGGGCCTCTCACAATGAGCAGTTCTTC.

The rearrangement joins TRBV29-1 to TRBJ2-7, with 8 bases fitting TRBD2. Germline V CDR1 and CDR2: SQVTM, ANQGSEA. The CDR3 is made up of 17 amino acids. The J segment lost 5 bases and the V segment lost 5 bases, leaving 20 bases of the junction unmatched. CDR3 sequence (DNA): TGCAGCGTTTTCGGGCCCCGGGGGGGACCCGAAGCCCACGAGCAGTACTTC. Amino acid sequence: CSVFGPRGGPEAHEQYF.

The V call is TRBV7-6, the J call TRBJ2-7; a weak D match, TRBD2 (5 bases). Trimming shortened V by 5 bases and J by 7 bases, and 15 bases separated the two germline ends. Germline V CDR1 and CDR2: SGHVS, FNYEAQ. This CDR3 has 13 amino acids. Here the CDR3 reads CASSHGSPGEQYF. CDR3 nucleotide sequence: TGTGCCAGCAGCCACGGAAGCCCGGGGGAGCAGTACTTC.

This sequence joins TRBV4-1 and TRBJ2-5; a possible D gene is TRBD2 (5 bases). The CDR3 sequence is 15 residues long. Trimming left V 4 bases short and J 5 bases short, with 17 bases between. Germline V gene sequence: CDR1 MGHRA, CDR2 YSYEKL. The CDR3 sequence: CASSLDGLYRETQYF. Here the CDR3 DNA reads TGCGCCAGCAGCCTGGACGGACTGTACCGGGAGACCCAGTACTTC.

This chain uses TRBV13 with TRBJ1-1; D call uncertain. From germline, CDR1 is PRHDT and CDR2 FYEKMQ (reference sequence). The CDR3 spans 12 residues. V lost 4 bases and J 6 bases, leaving 9 bases between the germline ends. CDR3 sequence reads: CASSSPGAEAFF. The CDR3 bases are TGTGCCAGCAGCTCCCCCGGGGCTGAAGCTTTCTTT.

This chain uses TRBV7-9 with TRBJ1-5; 7 nucleotides agree with TRBD1. The length of the CDR3 is 12 residues. CDR1 is SEHNR, CDR2 FQNEAQ, per germline (reference sequence). J gave up 7 bases and V 4 bases, and 1 base lay outside the gene matches. The CDR3 loop reads CASSSDRQPQHF. CDR3 coding DNA: TGTGCCAGCAGCTCGGACAGGCAGCCCCAGCATTTT. Complete variable domain (other parts from reference TRBV7-9 and TRBJ1-5): DTGVSQNPRHKITKRGQNVTFRCDPISEHNRLYWYRQTLGQGPEFLTYFQNEAQLEKSRLLSDRFSAERPKGSFSTLEIQRTEQGDSAMYLCASSSDRQPQHFGDGTRLSIL.

The rearrangement links TRBV6-4 to TRBJ2-1; tentative D call: TRBD2 (6 bases). The V and J ends lost 5 bases and 3 bases respectively, with 14 bases between them. Germline V CDR1 and CDR2: MRHNA, SNTAGT. The CDR3 has 15 amino acids. The CDR3: CASSLSGSGYNEQFF. The CDR3 DNA reads as TGTGCCAGCAGTCTCAGCGGGTCAGGCTACAATGAGCAGTTCTTC.

The genes are TRBV30 and TRBJ1-2, with D unclear. The germline V gene encodes CDR1 GTSNPN and CDR2 SVGIG (reference sequence). V dropped 4 bases and J dropped 2 bases, with 11 bases sitting between them. The CDR3 length is 13 residues. The CDR3 here is CAWNPGHNYGYTF. The CDR3 nucleotides are TGTGCCTGGAATCCAGGTCACAACTATGGCTACACCTTC.

The V call is TRBV27, the J call TRBJ1-4, with D perhaps TRBD1 (6 bases). V was cut by 6 bases and J by 3 bases, with 17 bases left in between. Germline-derived CDR1 and CDR2 are MNHEY and SMNVEV (reference sequence). The CDR3 runs 16 residues. CDR3 DNA sequence: TGTGCCAGCAGCCGAGGGTGGGGGCTAGCTAATGAAAAACTGTTTTTT. This encodes CASSRGWGLANEKLFF.